The 25 T cell receptor beta chains below were found in one sample sequenced in a study of identical twins. TCRdb reprocessed the 5' RACE reads with MiXCR, giving one entry per CDR3 protein. The sample has under 300,000 distinct CDR3 sequences, about 14% seen once; the top ten hold 8.8%. The sample taken for sequencing was memory (CD45RO+) T cells sorted from blood. All receptors derive from a woman aged 18-30 years in good health.

This chain joins TRBV5-6 and TRBJ2-1, with D maybe TRBD2 (5 bases). CDR3 length: 12 residues. CDR1 and CDR2 (germline): SGHDT, YYEEEE. With 1 base removed from V and 9 bases from J, the gap between germline ends came to 8 bases. The CDR3 loop is CASSLPLAEQFF. The CDR3 DNA reads TGTGCCAGCAGCTTGCCGCTAGCTGAGCAGTTCTTC.

This clonotype was picked up many times. J is TRBJ1-1 and V is TRBV7-6, with D maybe TRBD1 (5 bases). The V and J ends lost 2 bases and 7 bases respectively, with 8 bases between them. This CDR3 is 12 amino acids long. CDR1 is SGHVS and CDR2 is FNYEAQ in the germline V gene. CDR3 sequence reads: CASSLWQGEAFF. The CDR3 DNA follows: TGTGCCAGCAGCTTATGGCAGGGTGAAGCTTTCTTT. Full variable domain (rest looked up from reference TRBV7-6 and TRBJ1-1): GAGVSQSPRYKVTKRGQDVALRCDPISGHVSLYWYRQALGQGPEFLTYFNYEAQQDKSGLPNDRFSAERPEGSISTLTIQRTEQRDSAMYRCASSLWQGEAFFGQGTRLTVV.

The chain carries TRBV5-1 and TRBJ2-1; 9 nucleotides align to TRBD2. CDR1 is SGHRS, CDR2 YFSETQ, per germline. V was pared by 2 bases and J by 2 bases, with 8 bases of the junction left unmatched. CDR3 size: 17 residues. Here the CDR3 DNA reads TGCGCCAGCAGCTTCTCGTCCGCGGGAGGGCCCTACAATGAGCAGTTCTTC. It specifies CASSFSSAGGPYNEQFF. Full variable domain (rest looked up from reference TRBV5-1 and TRBJ2-1): KAGVTQTPRYLIKTRGQQVTLSCSPISGHRSVSWYQQTPGQGLQFLFEYFSETQRNKGNFPGRFSGRQFSNSRSEMNVSTLELGDSALYLCASSFSSAGGPYNEQFFGPGTRLTVL.

This clonotype was found a few times. The V and J genes are TRBV5-1 and TRBJ2-5; TRBD2 matches 8 bases. Germline CDR1 is SGHRS and CDR2 is YFSETQ. The CDR3 loop spans 16 amino acids. Unmatched junction bases numbered 10, after V lost 2 bases and J lost 4 bases. CDR3 residues: CASSLTTGGQGETQYF. The CDR3 DNA follows: TGCGCCAGCAGCTTAACTACGGGGGGGCAAGGAGAGACCCAGTACTTC. The full variable domain, completed using reference TRBV5-1 and TRBJ2-5, is KAGVTQTPRYLIKTRGQQVTLSCSPISGHRSVSWYQQTPGQGLQFLFEYFSETQRNKGNFPGRFSGRQFSNSRSEMNVSTLELGDSALYLCASSLTTGGQGETQYFGPGTRLLVL.

This sequence joins TRBV5-1 and TRBJ2-7; possibly TRBD1 for D (6 bases). CDR3 length: 15 amino acids. Germline CDR1 SGHRS, CDR2 YFSETQ. V was cut by 4 bases and J by 6 bases, with 20 bases left in between. CDR3 DNA: TGCGCCAGCAGCGTACAGGGATCTCACCGAAGCGAGCAGTACTTC. The encoded protein is CASSVQGSHRSEQYF.

The chain carries TRBV7-2 and TRBJ2-4; the D is unclear. The CDR3 has 14 amino acids. V was shortened by 3 bases and J by 10 bases, with 16 bases between the two germline ends. Germline CDR1 is SGHTA and CDR2 is FQGNSA. CDR3 bases: TGTGCCAGCAGCTTTTCTCGTCTCCCCGAAATTCAGTACTTC. As protein: CASSFSRLPEIQYF.

This sequence joins TRBV7-8 and TRBJ1-1, with D uncertain. The CDR3 extends over 14 amino acids. V gave up 6 bases and J gave up 2 bases, with 13 bases separating them. The V gene's germline CDR1 is SGHVS and CDR2 FQNEAQ. The CDR3 region has the DNA TGTGCCAGCAGGATAGCGCCAGATAACACTGAAGCTTTCTTT. This gives the protein CASRIAPDNTEAFF.

This clonotype has only a few counts. The gene calls are TRBV7-2 and TRBJ2-7; maybe TRBD1 (6 bases). Trimming pared 1 base from V and 7 bases from J, leaving 14 bases between. The CDR3 consists of 14 residues. Germline loops: CDR1 SGHTA, CDR2 FQGNSA. CDR3 DNA sequence: TGTGCCAGCAGCTTAGAAGGGGGAAATTTAGAGCAGTACTTC. Translated, it gives CASSLEGGNLEQYF.

This clonotype was picked up a small number of times. CDR3 sequence: CASSLATMNTGELFF. CDR3 in DNA: TGCGCCAGCAGCTTGGCTACCATGAACACCGGGGAGCTGTTTTTT. This rearrangement joins TRBV5-1 to TRBJ2-2; D not resolved. Germline V CDR1 and CDR2: SGHRS, YFSETQ. The CDR3 consists of 15 residues. The V end was cut by 0 bases, the J end by 1 base, with 7 bases between.

The rearrangement links TRBV6-1 to TRBJ2-2; D might be TRBD2 (5 bases). Trimming left V 6 bases short and J 1 base short, with 12 bases between. This CDR3 spans 15 amino acids. Germline CDR1 reads MNHNS; CDR2 reads SASEGT. The CDR3 region is CASRPERMNTGELFF. DNA of the CDR3: TGTGCCAGCAGGCCGGAGCGGATGAACACCGGGGAGCTGTTTTTT.

In its sample, this clonotype was seen many times. The chain employs TRBV6-2 or TRBV6-3 and TRBJ2-2; D tentatively fits TRBD1 or TRBD2 (5 bases each). V lost 7 bases and J 0 bases, leaving 12 bases between the germline ends. Per the germline V gene, CDR1 is MNHEY and CDR2 is SVGEGT. The CDR3 extends over 15 amino acids. DNA of the CDR3: TGTGCCAGCAATGAGGGGATCGCGAACACCGGGGAGCTGTTTTTT. It yields the protein CASNEGIANTGELFF.

This rearrangement joins TRBV10-3 to TRBJ2-1; tentative D call: TRBD2 (5 bases). Germline V gene sequence: CDR1 ENHRY, CDR2 SYGVKD. V lost 10 bases, J lost 0 bases, and 10 bases lay in between. The CDR3 has 13 amino acids. The CDR3 DNA reads TGTGCCACCACACTAGGCTCCTACAATGAGCAGTTCTTC. It translates to CATTLGSYNEQFF.

The V gene is TRBV9, the J gene TRBJ2-7; the D gene could be TRBD1 or TRBD2 (6 bases each). Germline V lookup: CDR1 SGDLS, CDR2 YYNGEE. The V gene lost 0 bases and the J gene lost 3 bases, with 13 bases spanning the gap. The CDR3 is 15 residues long. For the CDR3, the DNA is TGTGCCAGCAGCGTAGGGGGGGCAGGAGGCTACGAGCAGTACTTC. Its translation: CASSVGGAGGYEQYF.

J is TRBJ2-5 and V is TRBV12-3 or TRBV12-4, with 9 bases identical to TRBD2. V lost 4 bases and J lost 6; bases outside the gene matches: 6. The CDR3 is 14 residues long. The CDR3 nucleotides are TGTGCCAGCAGTTACATTAGCGGGAGCAAGACCCAGTACTTC. This translates into CASSYISGSKTQYF.

DNA for the CDR3: TGCGCCAGCACCCGGACCGGTAATGAGCAGTTCTTC. Residues: CASTRTGNEQFF. The rearrangement links TRBV5-1 to TRBJ2-1; D gene unclear. The CDR3 runs 12 residues. Looked up from germline, CDR1 is SGHRS and CDR2 is YFSETQ. With 6 bases removed from V and 7 bases from J, the gap between germline ends came to 11 bases.

This clonotype was seen many times. The chain recombines TRBV10-3 with TRBJ2-3; D may be TRBD2 (5 bases). This CDR3 comprises 16 residues. Germline V gene lookup returns CDR1 ENHRY and CDR2 SYGVKD. Trimming pared 1 base from V and 2 bases from J, leaving 13 bases between. CDR3 in DNA: TGTGCCATCAGTGAGTTACCTGGCGGGTCCACAGATACGCAGTATTTT. Translated: CAISELPGGSTDTQYF.

This sequence joins TRBV7-9 and TRBJ2-5; 7 bases fit TRBD1. The CDR3 consists of 11 residues. The trim removed 5 bases at V and 10 bases at J, leaving 4 bases unmatched. Looked up from germline, CDR1 is SEHNR and CDR2 is FQNEAQ (reference sequence). The CDR3 spells CASSRGLIQYF. The CDR3 DNA sequence: TGTGCCAGCAGCAGGGGGCTTATCCAGTACTTC.

This chain uses TRBV20-1 with TRBJ2-3; D uncertain. Trimming removed 4 bases at V and 0 bases at J, with 8 bases between. The CDR3 contains 13 residues. The V gene's germline CDR1 is DFQATT and CDR2 SNEGSKA (reference sequence). The CDR3 region is CSAKIPSTDTQYF. The CDR3, as DNA: TGCAGTGCTAAAATCCCGAGCACAGATACGCAGTATTTT.

The chain is built from TRBV7-6 and TRBJ2-5; no definite D call. The CDR3 totals 12 residues. In germline, CDR1 is SGHVS, CDR2 FNYEAQ. V was shortened by 3 bases and J by 5 bases, with 7 bases between the two germline ends. In nucleotides, the CDR3 is TGTGCCAGCAGCTTTAGCCCGGAGACCCAGTACTTC. Amino acid sequence: CASSFSPETQYF.

The CDR3 region has the DNA TGTGCCACCAGCAGACAGGTCACAGATACGCAGTATTTT. Encoded protein: CATSRQVTDTQYF. This chain joins TRBV15 and TRBJ2-3; no firm D call. The CDR3 totals 13 residues. Trimming removed 2 bases from V and 2 bases from J, with 5 bases in between. Per germline, CDR1 LNHNV and CDR2 YYDKDF (reference sequence).

The table lists this clonotype with a few counts. The chain joins TRBV27 to TRBJ2-3; TRBD2 might be the D (6 bases). Germline V CDR1 and CDR2: MNHEY, SMNVEV (reference sequence). The ends were cut back, 5 bases at V and 1 base at J, with 13 bases in the middle. The CDR3 consists of 15 residues. The CDR3 region is CASSPQRLGTDTQYF. As DNA, the CDR3 is TGTGCCAGCAGTCCCCAAAGACTAGGCACAGATACGCAGTATTTT.

Only a few counts were recorded for this clonotype. This chain uses TRBV9 with TRBJ2-6; D ambiguous. CDR3 size: 14 residues. The germline V gene encodes CDR1 SGDLS and CDR2 YYNGEE. The V end was cut by 3 bases, the J end by 4 bases, with 8 bases between. Written as DNA, the CDR3 is TGTGCCAGCAGCGGCCTTGTCGGGGCCAACGTCCTGACTTTC. Its protein product is CASSGLVGANVLTF.

Ten or more counts support this clonotype. The chain recombines TRBV5-1 with TRBJ1-2, with D possibly matching TRBD1 (5 bases). Germline values: CDR1 SGHRS, CDR2 YFSETQ. This CDR3 contains 14 residues. The V end was cut by 0 bases, the J end by 8 bases, with 14 bases between. DNA of the CDR3: TGCGCCAGCAGCTTGGATGGGGGATCGGAAGGCTACACCTTC. Amino acids: CASSLDGGSEGYTF.

This clonotype was counted between two and nine times. The chain couples TRBV2 to TRBJ2-7; D may be TRBD1 (5 bases). The CDR3 is 12 amino acids. Trimming left V 4 bases short and J 3 bases short, with 7 bases between. Germline CDR1 and CDR2: SNHLY and FYNNEI. DNA of the CDR3: TGTGCCAGCAGTGGTCAGGGCTACGAGCAGTACTTC. This sequence encodes CASSGQGYEQYF. The full variable domain, rest sourced from reference TRBV2 and TRBJ2-7, is EPEVTQTPSHQVTQMGQEVILRCVPISNHLYFYWYRQILGQKVEFLVSFYNNEISEKSEIFDDQFSVERPDGSNFTLKIRSTKLEDSAMYFCASSGQGYEQYFGPGTRLTVT.

This clonotype was observed a handful of times. The V gene is TRBV5-1, the J gene TRBJ2-3, with D maybe TRBD2 (5 bases). CDR3 length equals 17 residues. Deletions cut 4 bases from V and 0 bases from J, with 18 bases between. Germline CDR1 reads SGHRS; CDR2 reads YFSETQ. The CDR3 is CASSEGWEPTSTDTQYF. Here the CDR3 DNA reads TGCGCCAGCAGCGAGGGTTGGGAGCCAACTAGCACAGATACGCAGTATTTT.